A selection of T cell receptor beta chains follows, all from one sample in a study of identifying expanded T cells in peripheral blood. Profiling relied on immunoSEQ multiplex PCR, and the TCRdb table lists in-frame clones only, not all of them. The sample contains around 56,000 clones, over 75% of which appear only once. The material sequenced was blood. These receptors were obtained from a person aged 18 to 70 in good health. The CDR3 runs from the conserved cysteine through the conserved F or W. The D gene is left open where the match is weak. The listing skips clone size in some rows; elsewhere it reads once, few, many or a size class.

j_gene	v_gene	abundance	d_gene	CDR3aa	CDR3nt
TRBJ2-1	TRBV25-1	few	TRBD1	CASSGPTGLFEQFF	TGTGCCAGCAGTGGGCCGACAGGGTTGTTTGAGCAGTTCTTC
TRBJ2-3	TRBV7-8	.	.	CASSSSRTGSTDTQYF	TGTGCCAGCAGCTCCTCTAGGACCGGAAGCACAGATACGCAGTATTTT
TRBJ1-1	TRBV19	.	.	CSSGRNTEAFF	TGTTCTTCAGGGCGGAACACTGAAGCTTTCTTT
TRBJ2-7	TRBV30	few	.	CAWSVVAEVQYF	TGTGCCTGGAGTGTAGTGGCGGAGGTGCAGTACTTC
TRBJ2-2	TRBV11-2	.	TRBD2	CASSLRAGALNTGELFF	TGTGCCAGCAGCTTAAGAGCGGGGGCCCTTAACACCGGGGAGCTGTTTTTT
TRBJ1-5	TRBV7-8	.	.	CASSRTDNQPQHF	TGTGCCAGCAGCCGGACAGACAATCAGCCCCAGCATTTT
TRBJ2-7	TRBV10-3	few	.	CAISEPSKRTTYEQYF	TGTGCCATCAGTGAGCCTTCAAAGCGGACCACCTACGAGCAGTACTTC
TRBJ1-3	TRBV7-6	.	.	CASSLFTSGGNTIYF	TGTGCCAGCAGCTTATTTACGAGTGGCGGAAACACCATATATTTT
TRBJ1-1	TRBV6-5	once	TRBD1	CASRKDRGPTEAFF	TGTGCCAGCAGAAAGGACAGGGGGCCCACTGAAGCTTTCTTT
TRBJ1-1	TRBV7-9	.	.	CASSLARAREDTEAFF	TGTGCCAGCAGCTTAGCAAGAGCCCGGGAAGACACTGAAGCTTTCTTT
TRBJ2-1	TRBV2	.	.	CASSRDAGSEQFF	TGTGCCAGCAGTCGGGACGCCGGATCTGAGCAGTTCTTC
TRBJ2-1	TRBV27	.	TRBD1	CASSYTTGPNEQFF	TGTGCCAGCAGTTACACGACAGGGCCCAATGAGCAGTTCTTC
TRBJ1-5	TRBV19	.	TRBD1	CASSKIGQGIEAQHF	TGTGCCAGTAGTAAGATAGGACAGGGGATCGAGGCCCAGCATTTT
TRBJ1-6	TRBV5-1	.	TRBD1	CASSGSPRQGDSPLHF	TGCGCCAGCAGCGGAAGCCCCCGACAGGGTGATTCACCCCTCCACTTT
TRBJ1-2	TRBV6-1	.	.	CASSARTDYGYTF	TGTGCCAGCAGTGCTCGGACAGACTATGGCTACACCTTC